The next 5 T cell receptor beta chains were all read from a single sample in a study of CD8 T cells in Susac syndrome. Reverse transcription used roughly 0.45 to 1 ug RNA and random hexamers. MiXCR, run by TCRdb on the immunoSEQ multiplex PCR reads, gives a single entry per CDR3 protein. The sample carries more than 150,000 distinct CDR3 sequences, 85% to 95% recorded once. The specimen sequenced was CD4+ T cells from PBMCs. These receptors were taken from a human donor with Susac syndrome.

The chain couples TRBV27 to TRBJ2-4; D is possibly TRBD2 (5 bases). Germline V gene lookup returns CDR1 MNHEY and CDR2 SMNVEV (reference sequence). Trimming shortened V by 3 bases and J by 9 bases, and 12 bases separated the two germline ends. The CDR3 is 13 amino acids. The CDR3 spells CASSFTPEGIQYF. Written as DNA, the CDR3 is TGTGCCAGCAGTTTTACTCCCGAGGGCATTCAGTACTTC.

The chain has TRBV6-5 and TRBJ2-7; 8 bases are shared with TRBD1. The CDR3 has 15 residues. CDR1 is MNHEY, CDR2 SVGAGI, per germline. V was pared by 2 bases and J by 5 bases, with 8 bases of the junction left unmatched. The CDR3 DNA follows: TGTGCCAGCAGTTACCTTTCGGCAGGGGGCAACGAGCAGTACTTC. This sequence encodes CASSYLSAGGNEQYF.

A single count supports this clonotype. The V call is TRBV13, the J call TRBJ2-1; 11 nucleotides align to TRBD2. Trimming took 5 bases from V and 3 from J; bases not matched to a gene: 6. The CDR3 consists of 16 residues. Germline V lookup: CDR1 PRHDT, CDR2 FYEKMQ (reference sequence). The CDR3 region is CASSLSGGAGYNEQFF. Here the CDR3 DNA reads TGTGCCAGCAGCCTTAGCGGGGGGGCTGGCTACAATGAGCAGTTCTTC.

The chain has TRBV5-1 and TRBJ2-1, with 16 bases aligning to TRBD2. CDR1 and CDR2 (germline): SGHRS, YFSETQ. The CDR3 length is 17 residues. V lost 4 bases, J lost 6 bases, and 7 bases stayed unmatched. The DNA for the CDR3 is TGCGCCAGCAGCCTCCCGGGACTAGCGGGGGGGAGCAATGAGCAGTTCTTC. Its protein product is CASSLPGLAGGSNEQFF.

The chain is built from TRBV5-1 and TRBJ1-1, with TRBD1 matching 7 bases. Losses at the gene ends were 0 bases for V and 10 bases for J; bases not matched to a gene: 6. CDR1 is SGHRS and CDR2 is YFSETQ in the germline V gene. The CDR3 runs to 13 residues. The CDR3 spells CASSLVDRAAAFF. The CDR3 DNA sequence: TGCGCCAGCAGCTTGGTTGACAGGGCAGCAGCTTTCTTT.